This T cell receptor (beta chain) was documented in a study of T cells after yellow fever vaccination. Whole-study results and caveats: The CD4 and CD8 compartments had a small share of their clonotypes in common.

Germline CDR1 SGHRS, CDR2 YFSETQ. Trimming pared 3 bases from V and 4 bases from J, leaving 22 bases between. The CDR3 loop spans 17 amino acids. A few counts support this clonotype. Its antigen is not identified. TCRdb reprocessed the 5' RACE reads with MiXCR, giving one entry per CDR3 protein. This sample has under 700,000 distinct CDR3 sequences, with roughly a sixth found just once. The TCR sequence derives from a man younger than 35 who received the YFV17D yellow fever vaccine. This chain links TRBV5-1 with TRBJ2-5; a possible D gene is TRBD2 (6 bases). The source material was PBMCs, sampled 5 to 6 days after the first yellow fever vaccination. CDR3 protein: CASSSRGRSRELETQYF. CDR3 bases: TGCGCCAGCAGCTCTAGAGGGAGGTCCCGTGAGCTAGAGACCCAGTACTTC.